This TCR beta chain was observed in a study of blood T cell repertoires in COVID-19. Across the study: The study drew acute and convalescent COVID-19 samples from the United States, Italy and Spain. Sample material is recorded as cDNA or gDNA derived from T cells, B-cell-depleted T cells, or PBMCs.

This study enrolled people aged about 18 to 100 from roughly 24 US geographic areas. Authors' data handling: Nucleated cell counts were estimated from reference gene primer amplification. The assay was immunoSEQ multiplex PCR, and TCRdb's table has in-frame clones only and misses some. V, J and clone size are those of that table, while D and trimming were read from the DNA. The repertoire holds 250,000 to 300,000 clones, about four fifths seen once, with 4.5% to 6% in the top ten. The V segment lost 5 bases and the J segment 4 bases; nucleotides outside the gene matches: 7. From germline, CDR1 is SGHVS and CDR2 FNYEAQ. CDR3 length: 17 amino acids.

The chain joins TRBV7-6 to TRBJ2-5; 16 bases align to TRBD2. Sequencing used PBMCs or T cells enriched from blood (not recorded which). This sequence originates from a man aged 40-50 years who had been exposed to COVID-19. CDR3 sequence (DNA): TGTGCCAGCAGCCCATCGGGACTAGCGGGAGGGGGAGAGACCCAGTACTTC. It codes for CASSPSGLAGGGETQYF.